Listed below are T cell receptor beta chains from one sample, sequenced in a study of a mutant IDH1 vaccine in newly diagnosed glioma. For these TCRs, the target antigens are not known. Clones were read by immunoSEQ multiplex PCR, and TCRdb kept only the in-frame ones, dropping some. The data hold some 50,000 clones, with roughly 80% observed a single time. Material: PBMCs, obtained from a glioma patient whose treatment included an IDH1 peptide vaccine. The receptors here all came from a woman in her 30s with glioma. Some clones in this sample may be carry-over from other donors' samples. Both conserved end residues are part of each CDR3. The order of the fields is clone size, D gene, J gene, V gene, CDR3 DNA, CDR3 protein. A D gene is named only where the DNA matches it firmly. Clone size is not always given. Where it is, it says once, few, many or a class for expanded clones.

clone_size: NA
d_call: NA
j_call: TRBJ1-3
v_call: TRBV5-1
cdr3_nt: TGCGCCAGCAGCTTGGAGGGGGTAACTGGAAACACCATATATTTT
cdr3_aa: CASSLEGVTGNTIYF

clone_size: NA
d_call: NA
j_call: TRBJ2-1
v_call: TRBV9
cdr3_nt: TGTGCCAGCGGCCCAAGGACCAATGAGCAGTTCTTC
cdr3_aa: CASGPRTNEQFF

clone_size: NA
d_call: NA
j_call: TRBJ1-5
v_call: TRBV30
cdr3_nt: TGTGCCTGGAGTGGGGGCATAGGAGGGCAGCCCCAGCATTTT
cdr3_aa: CAWSGGIGGQPQHF

clone_size: NA
d_call: NA
j_call: TRBJ2-1
v_call: TRBV18
cdr3_nt: TGTGCCAGCTCCCAAGATCGGACAGCTAGCTCCTACAATGAGCAGTTCTTC
cdr3_aa: CASSQDRTASSYNEQFF

clone_size: NA
d_call: TRBD2
j_call: TRBJ2-2
v_call: TRBV9
cdr3_nt: TGTGCCAGCAGCCTCCGGGTAGCGGGGGGGACCGGGGAGCTGTTTTTT
cdr3_aa: CASSLRVAGGTGELFF

clone_size: NA
d_call: NA
j_call: TRBJ2-6
v_call: TRBV6-5
cdr3_nt: TGTGCCAGCAGTTCTTCCCCCTCCTCTGGGGCCAACGTCCTGACTTTC
cdr3_aa: CASSSSPSSGANVLTF

clone_size: NA
d_call: TRBD1
j_call: TRBJ2-5
v_call: TRBV14
cdr3_nt: TGTGCCAGCAGCCAACTCCCCGGGACAGGGGGCCGGGAGACCCAGTACTTC
cdr3_aa: CASSQLPGTGGRETQYF

clone_size: NA
d_call: NA
j_call: TRBJ2-5
v_call: TRBV4-1
cdr3_nt: TGCGCCAGCAGCCAAGGTCGGCGTCGACAGACCCAAGAGACCCAGTACTTC
cdr3_aa: CASSQGRRRQTQETQYF

clone_size: few
d_call: TRBD1
j_call: TRBJ1-1
v_call: TRBV4-2
cdr3_nt: TGTGCCAGCAGCCCAGGGGGAGGAGGAGGGAACACTGAAGCTTTCTTT
cdr3_aa: CASSPGGGGGNTEAFF

clone_size: NA
d_call: NA
j_call: TRBJ1-2
v_call: TRBV18
cdr3_nt: TGTGCCAGCTTACCCCCGGACTCTAACTATGGCTACACCTTC
cdr3_aa: CASLPPDSNYGYTF

clone_size: NA
d_call: TRBD2
j_call: TRBJ2-7
v_call: TRBV5-4
cdr3_nt: TGTGCCAGCAGCTCCCCGACTAGCGGCTACGAGCAGTACTTC
cdr3_aa: CASSSPTSGYEQYF

clone_size: NA
d_call: TRBD2
j_call: TRBJ2-2
v_call: TRBV27
cdr3_nt: TGTGCCAGCAGTTATCATCCTCGGACTAGCGGGAGAGGTGAAACCGGGGAGCTGTTTTTT
cdr3_aa: CASSYHPRTSGRGETGELFF

clone_size: NA
d_call: NA
j_call: TRBJ1-2
v_call: TRBV7-9
cdr3_nt: TGTGCCAGCAGCCTCGCCCAGGGAACTAACTATGGCTACACCTTC
cdr3_aa: CASSLAQGTNYGYTF

clone_size: NA
d_call: NA
j_call: TRBJ1-1
v_call: TRBV5-6
cdr3_nt: TGTGCCAGCACCCAGGGTTCCACTGAAGCTTTCTTT
cdr3_aa: CASTQGSTEAFF

clone_size: NA
d_call: NA
j_call: TRBJ1-3
v_call: TRBV9
cdr3_nt: TGTGCCAGCAGCGTAGGAGGGATTCCGGAAGGAAACACCATATATTTT
cdr3_aa: CASSVGGIPEGNTIYF

clone_size: NA
d_call: NA
j_call: TRBJ2-7
v_call: TRBV6-5
cdr3_nt: TGTGCCAGCAGCCTACCGGGGGCCGACGAGCAGTACTTC
cdr3_aa: CASSLPGADEQYF

clone_size: few
d_call: NA
j_call: TRBJ2-2
v_call: TRBV6-1
cdr3_nt: TGTGCCAGCAACGGGAACACCGGGGAGCTGTTTTTT
cdr3_aa: CASNGNTGELFF

clone_size: NA
d_call: NA
j_call: TRBJ2-2
v_call: TRBV10-3
cdr3_nt: TGTGCCATCAGTGATAAGGGGAACACCGGGGAGCTGTTTTTT
cdr3_aa: CAISDKGNTGELFF

clone_size: NA
d_call: TRBD2
j_call: TRBJ2-1
v_call: TRBV27
cdr3_nt: TGTGCCAGCAGTTCCGGACTAGCGGCCGAATACAATGAGCAGTTCTTC
cdr3_aa: CASSSGLAAEYNEQFF

clone_size: NA
d_call: NA
j_call: TRBJ2-5
v_call: TRBV20-1
cdr3_nt: TGCAGTGCCACGAGGGAGACCCAGTACTTC
cdr3_aa: CSATRETQYF

clone_size: NA
d_call: TRBD2
j_call: TRBJ2-7
v_call: TRBV19
cdr3_nt: TGTGCCAGTAGTATAGATGGGCGCGGACTAGCGGGAGAGTACGAGCAGTACTTC
cdr3_aa: CASSIDGRGLAGEYEQYF

clone_size: NA
d_call: NA
j_call: TRBJ2-3
v_call: TRBV2
cdr3_nt: TGTGCCAGCAGTGCCTTGTACACAGATACGCAGTATTTT
cdr3_aa: CASSALYTDTQYF

clone_size: NA
d_call: TRBD1
j_call: TRBJ2-1
v_call: TRBV2
cdr3_nt: TGTGCCAGCCGAGGGGACAGGGATTTTGGTGAGCAGTTCTTC
cdr3_aa: CASRGDRDFGEQFF

clone_size: NA
d_call: NA
j_call: TRBJ2-2
v_call: TRBV14
cdr3_nt: TGTGCCAGCAGCCAAGATCGTCCGGGCGGCGGGGAGCTGTTTTTT
cdr3_aa: CASSQDRPGGGELFF

clone_size: NA
d_call: NA
j_call: TRBJ2-7
v_call: TRBV6-5
cdr3_nt: TGTGCCAGCAGTTACACGGGAAACGAGCAGTACTTC
cdr3_aa: CASSYTGNEQYF

clone_size: NA
d_call: NA
j_call: TRBJ2-5
v_call: TRBV29-1
cdr3_nt: TGCAGCGTTGATGGGCCAGAGACCCAGTACTTC
cdr3_aa: CSVDGPETQYF

clone_size: NA
d_call: NA
j_call: TRBJ2-1
v_call: TRBV21-1
cdr3_nt: TGTGCCAGCAGCAATAGGACTAGCGGGAGGTCACAGCAGTTCTTC
cdr3_aa: CASSNRTSGRSQQFF

clone_size: NA
d_call: TRBD1
j_call: TRBJ2-7
v_call: TRBV10-3
cdr3_nt: TGTGCCATCAGTGAACTTCGGACAGGGGAATACGAGCAGTACTTC
cdr3_aa: CAISELRTGEYEQYF

clone_size: NA
d_call: NA
j_call: TRBJ1-2
v_call: TRBV29-1
cdr3_nt: TGCAGCGTTGATGAAGAGGGGCGGTCGTGGGGCTACACCTTC
cdr3_aa: CSVDEEGRSWGYTF

clone_size: NA
d_call: NA
j_call: TRBJ2-3
v_call: TRBV5-4
cdr3_nt: TGTGCCAGCAGTGGGGCCCCCACAGATACGCAGTATTTT
cdr3_aa: CASSGAPTDTQYF

clone_size: NA
d_call: NA
j_call: TRBJ2-1
v_call: TRBV2
cdr3_nt: TGTGCCAGCACCAGAGGGGGGAAAAGGTCCTACAATGAGCAGTTCTTC
cdr3_aa: CASTRGGKRSYNEQFF

clone_size: once
d_call: NA
j_call: TRBJ2-7
v_call: TRBV29-1
cdr3_nt: TGCAGCGGAGAGGACAGCGCCTACGAGCAGTACTTC
cdr3_aa: CSGEDSAYEQYF

clone_size: NA
d_call: TRBD1
j_call: TRBJ2-7
v_call: TRBV4-2
cdr3_nt: TGTGCCAGCAGCCCAGGGGGCGGCGACGAGCAGTACTTC
cdr3_aa: CASSPGGGDEQYF

clone_size: once
d_call: NA
j_call: TRBJ1-1
v_call: TRBV5-6
cdr3_nt: TGTGCCAGCAGCTTGGGCCGCAGCGGCACTGAAGCTTTCTTT
cdr3_aa: CASSLGRSGTEAFF

clone_size: NA
d_call: NA
j_call: TRBJ2-1
v_call: TRBV10-3
cdr3_nt: TGTGCCATCAGTGAGTCGGGGAATAGTATCCATGAGCAGTTCTTC
cdr3_aa: CAISESGNSIHEQFF

clone_size: NA
d_call: NA
j_call: TRBJ1-1
v_call: TRBV6-5
cdr3_nt: TGTGCCAGCAGTTTAACGCCATCGACAGGTTCCACTGAAGCTTTCTTT
cdr3_aa: CASSLTPSTGSTEAFF

clone_size: NA
d_call: NA
j_call: TRBJ1-1
v_call: TRBV30
cdr3_nt: TGTGCCTGGACTATGGACCGGCTGGCTTTCTTT
cdr3_aa: CAWTMDRLAFF

clone_size: once
d_call: TRBD2
j_call: TRBJ2-7
v_call: TRBV7-9
cdr3_nt: TGTGCCAGCAGCCCCTTTTCGAGCGGGAGTTTCTACGAGCAGTACTTC
cdr3_aa: CASSPFSSGSFYEQYF

clone_size: NA
d_call: NA
j_call: TRBJ1-2
v_call: TRBV7-2
cdr3_nt: TGTGCCAGCAGCGCCTTCTCGGCACTGAGTAGTGGCTACACCTTC
cdr3_aa: CASSAFSALSSGYTF

clone_size: NA
d_call: NA
j_call: TRBJ2-5
v_call: TRBV9
cdr3_nt: TGTGCCAGCAGCCCGCTCGGCCGGGAAACACCCCAGTACTTC
cdr3_aa: CASSPLGRETPQYF

clone_size: NA
d_call: NA
j_call: TRBJ1-4
v_call: TRBV6-6
cdr3_nt: TGTGCCAGCAGTTACTCGGGCGAGGGAAAACTGTTTTTT
cdr3_aa: CASSYSGEGKLFF

clone_size: NA
d_call: NA
j_call: TRBJ1-4
v_call: TRBV5-6
cdr3_nt: TGTGCCAGCAGCTTGTATGCAGGGTCAAGGGAAAAACTGTTTTTT
cdr3_aa: CASSLYAGSREKLFF

clone_size: NA
d_call: TRBD1
j_call: TRBJ1-2
v_call: TRBV30
cdr3_nt: TGTGCCTGGCTCTCAGGGGGTAACTATGGCTACACCTTC
cdr3_aa: CAWLSGGNYGYTF

clone_size: NA
d_call: TRBD1
j_call: TRBJ2-7
v_call: TRBV4-1
cdr3_nt: TGCGCCAGCAGCCAACCGGGACAGTCCTACGAGCAGTACTTC
cdr3_aa: CASSQPGQSYEQYF

clone_size: NA
d_call: TRBD1
j_call: TRBJ2-7
v_call: TRBV6-1
cdr3_nt: TGTGCCAGCAGGCGGACAGGCTCCTACGAGCAGTACTTC
cdr3_aa: CASRRTGSYEQYF

clone_size: NA
d_call: NA
j_call: TRBJ1-2
v_call: TRBV7-2
cdr3_nt: TGTGCCAGCAGCTTAGGAGGCTATGGCTACACCTTC
cdr3_aa: CASSLGGYGYTF

clone_size: NA
d_call: NA
j_call: TRBJ2-3
v_call: TRBV5-6
cdr3_nt: TGTGCCAGCAGTGTGGAGGGTCCCACAGATACGCAGTATTTT
cdr3_aa: CASSVEGPTDTQYF

clone_size: NA
d_call: NA
j_call: TRBJ1-1
v_call: TRBV18
cdr3_nt: TGTGCCAGCTCACCAAGACAGGCCGGTCCTGAAGCTTTCTTT
cdr3_aa: CASSPRQAGPEAFF

clone_size: NA
d_call: NA
j_call: TRBJ1-1
v_call: TRBV19
cdr3_nt: TGTGCCAGTAACCCCCCTGGGGGGGGGAGGAACACTGAAGCTTTCTTT
cdr3_aa: CASNPPGGGRNTEAFF

clone_size: NA
d_call: NA
j_call: TRBJ2-2
v_call: TRBV19
cdr3_nt: TGTGCCAGTAGTATACAAGGGCCCGGGGAGCTGTTTTTT
cdr3_aa: CASSIQGPGELFF

clone_size: NA
d_call: TRBD1
j_call: TRBJ1-3
v_call: TRBV19
cdr3_nt: TGTGCCAGTAGTAGCGACAGGGGTCGCGGAAACACCATATATTTT
cdr3_aa: CASSSDRGRGNTIYF

clone_size: NA
d_call: NA
j_call: TRBJ2-1
v_call: TRBV6-6
cdr3_nt: TGTGCCAGCAGTTCCGCGGAGGGGACCTCCTACAATGAGCAGTTCTTC
cdr3_aa: CASSSAEGTSYNEQFF

clone_size: NA
d_call: TRBD2
j_call: TRBJ2-7
v_call: TRBV10-1
cdr3_nt: TGCGCCAGCAGTGAAACTAGCGGGAGGGAGCAGTACTTC
cdr3_aa: CASSETSGREQYF

clone_size: NA
d_call: TRBD1
j_call: TRBJ1-2
v_call: TRBV5-6
cdr3_nt: TGTGCCAGCAGTTATACAGGGGGCGATGGCTACACCTTC
cdr3_aa: CASSYTGGDGYTF

clone_size: NA
d_call: TRBD2
j_call: TRBJ2-1
v_call: TRBV5-5
cdr3_nt: TGTGCCAGCAGCTTGGAGAGCGGGAGCCCGCATGAGCAGTTCTTC
cdr3_aa: CASSLESGSPHEQFF